Below are 10 T cell receptor beta chains sequenced from a single sample in a study of identical twins. TCRdb re-analysed the 5' RACE reads in MiXCR, keeping a single row per CDR3 protein. The sample holds around 1.7 million distinct CDR3 sequences, more than 30% seen once. Sequencing used cord blood. Source of these receptors: a newborn girl in good health.

The chain is built from TRBV12-3 or TRBV12-4 and TRBJ2-1; D call uncertain. Trimming took off 3 bases at V and 12 bases at J, with 12 bases between the two ends. CDR3 length: 12 residues. CDR3 residues: CASSFLKGWQFF. The DNA of the CDR3 is TGTGCCAGCAGTTTCTTAAAGGGCTGGCAGTTCTTC.

The genes are TRBV7-9 and TRBJ2-3; TRBD2 might be the D (6 bases). This CDR3 spans 14 amino acids. The ends were cut back, 4 bases at V and 7 bases at J, with 15 bases in the middle. Germline-derived CDR1 and CDR2 are SEHNR and FQNEAQ (reference sequence). CDR3 sequence (DNA): TGTGCCAGCAGCTACACGTCCGGGACTTATACGCAGTATTTT. Its protein is CASSYTSGTYTQYF.

This clonotype was observed a handful of times. V gene TRBV27 combines with J gene TRBJ2-7, with 10 bases identical to TRBD2. The CDR3 runs 15 residues. V lost 6 bases, J lost 2 bases, and 7 bases stayed unmatched. Germline CDR1 reads MNHEY; CDR2 reads SMNVEV (reference sequence). CDR3 nucleotide sequence: TGTGCCAGCAGGGGTAGTAGCGGGAGGCCCTACGAGCAGTACTTC. It translates to CASRGSSGRPYEQYF.

J is TRBJ1-1 and V is TRBV5-6; D may be TRBD1 (5 bases). The CDR3 contains 14 residues. The V gene's germline CDR1 is SGHDT and CDR2 YYEEEE. The V end lost 0 bases, the J end lost 3 bases, and 9 bases lay between the germline ends. The CDR3 spells CASSLAPGHTEAFF. The CDR3 bases are TGTGCCAGCAGCTTGGCCCCGGGGCACACTGAAGCTTTCTTT.

The gene calls are TRBV10-3 and TRBJ2-2, with 7 bases lining up with TRBD1. Per the germline V gene, CDR1 is ENHRY and CDR2 is SYGVKD. The ends lost 6 bases at V and 4 bases at J; junction bases unmatched: 8. The CDR3 spans 15 residues. Here the CDR3 DNA reads TGTGCCATCAGACTTGGACAGGAGCCCACCGGGGAGCTGTTTTTT. This gives the protein CAIRLGQEPTGELFF.

This clonotype showed up many times. The chain links TRBV6-5 to TRBJ1-2; 9 bases line up with TRBD1. V shed 4 bases and J 2 bases; nucleotides not matched to a gene: 5. Germline values: CDR1 MNHEY, CDR2 SVGAGI. The CDR3 covers 15 residues. CDR3 sequence (DNA): TGTGCCAGCAGTTCCTCCGGGACAGGGAACTATGGCTACACCTTC. Residues: CASSSSGTGNYGYTF.

The chain couples TRBV29-1 to TRBJ2-4; 15 nucleotides line up with TRBD2. Trimming cost V 4 bases and J 6 bases; bases outside gene matches: 1. CDR1 and CDR2 from the germline V gene are SQVTM and ANQGSEA. This CDR3 contains 14 residues. The CDR3 DNA reads TGCAGCGTTGGGACTAGCGGGGGGGGAAACATTCAGTACTTC. Translated: CSVGTSGGGNIQYF.

The chain recombines TRBV20-1 with TRBJ1-4; a possible D gene is TRBD1 (6 bases). Germline assignment: CDR1 DFQATT and CDR2 SNEGSKA (reference sequence). V shed 6 bases and J shed 0 bases, with 20 bases lying between them. The length of the CDR3 is 17 residues. The CDR3 DNA reads as TGCAGTGCCGGGGACACCCCCGTGGGTGCAACTAATGAAAAACTGTTTTTT. Translated: CSAGDTPVGATNEKLFF.

This rearrangement joins TRBV21-1 to TRBJ2-3; TRBD2, the D gene given by the table, was not confirmed from the DNA. TRBV21-1 is labeled a pseudogene. This CDR3 spans 15 amino acids. This chain's CDR3 is CASPRNNGSPDTQYF. The CDR3 bases are TGTGCCAGCCCAAGGAATAACGGGAGCCCAGATACGCAGTATTTT.

This clonotype came up many times. The junction shows a germline mismatch at one end, possibly a read error. The chain uses TRBV3-1 and TRBJ2-7, with unresolved D. Germline V gives CDR1 LGHDT, CDR2 YNNKEL (reference sequence). This CDR3 is 11 amino acids long. CDR3 sequence (DNA): TGTGCCAGCGGCCAGTCCTACGAGCAGTACTTC. Residues: CASGQSYEQYF.